The T cell receptor beta chain described here comes from a study of shared clonotypes between healthy human individuals. Study information: CD8 memory received one plate per donor, CD8 naive two, CD4 memory three and CD4 naive three.

Trimming left V 0 bases short and J 3 bases short, with 16 bases between. Looked up from germline, CDR1 is SGHRS and CDR2 is YFSETQ. This CDR3 is built from 16 residues. Produced via immunoSEQ multiplex PCR; TCRdb's table is partial and in-frame only. The sample carries over a million clones, approximately 68% recorded once. This rearrangement joins TRBV5-1 to TRBJ2-7, with D perhaps TRBD1 or TRBD2 (6 bases each). The sequence was obtained from a man aged 18 to 29 in good health. Sample: memory CD4+ T cells sorted from blood. Subset specified: CD45RA-negative fraction. The DNA of the CDR3 is TGCGCCAGCAGCTTGGTTGGGGTCGGGGGCATCTACGAGCAGTACTTC. The encoded protein is CASSLVGVGGIYEQYF. Full variable domain (missing parts from reference TRBV5-1 and TRBJ2-7): KAGVTQTPRYLIKTRGQQVTLSCSPISGHRSVSWYQQTPGQGLQFLFEYFSETQRNKGNFPGRFSGRQFSNSRSEMNVSTLELGDSALYLCASSLVGVGGIYEQYFGPGTRLTVT.